These 19 T cell receptor beta chains originate from one sample sequenced in a study of blood T cell repertoires in COVID-19. The repertoire was sequenced with immunoSEQ multiplex PCR; TCRdb's copy has only in-frame clones and lacks some. The repertoire holds some 400,000 clones, with 80% to 90% as singletons. Sequencing was done on a sample of PBMCs or T cells enriched from blood (not recorded which). These receptors came from a man aged 25-40 years who had recovered from COVID-19.

The CDR3, as DNA: TGTGCCAGGAAGGTCAGGAGGCTCTATGAGCAGTTCTTC. As protein: CARKVRRLYEQFF. This chain connects TRBV27 to TRBJ2-1; D perhaps matches TRBD2 (5 bases). V was cut by 9 bases and J by 8 bases, with 17 bases left in between. The V gene's germline CDR1 is MNHEY and CDR2 SMNVEV (reference sequence). The CDR3 has 13 amino acids.

The chain has TRBV27 and TRBJ2-7, with 8 positions matching TRBD1. The germline gives CDR1 MNHEY, CDR2 SMNVEV (reference sequence). V was pared by 8 bases and J by 3 bases, with 18 bases of the junction left unmatched. CDR3 length: 17 amino acids. DNA for the CDR3: TGTGCCAGCGGGAAGGACAGGGCCCCTAGCCCCGGCTACGAGCAGTACTTC. Its protein product is CASGKDRAPSPGYEQYF.

The rearrangement uses TRBV28 and TRBJ2-7; 8 bases align to TRBD1. The J segment lost 3 bases and the V segment lost 6 bases, leaving 7 bases of the junction unmatched. Germline V gene lookup returns CDR1 MDHEN and CDR2 SYDVKM. The CDR3 has 14 residues. In DNA, the CDR3 is TGTGCCAGCAGCCTGGGACAGGTTGGCTACGAGCAGTACTTC. It specifies CASSLGQVGYEQYF. Looking up the rest from reference TRBV28 and TRBJ2-7 gives the full variable domain: DVKVTQSSRYLVKRTGEKVFLECVQDMDHENMFWYRQDPGLGLRLIYFSYDVKMKEKGDIPEGYSVSREKKERFSLILESASTNQTSMYLCASSLGQVGYEQYFGPGTRLTVT.

The chain employs TRBV10-3 and TRBJ2-4, with 8 bases that match TRBD2. The length of the CDR3 is 17 residues. Per germline, CDR1 ENHRY and CDR2 SYGVKD. With V trimmed by 3 bases and J by 0 bases, 7 bases remained unmatched. In DNA, the CDR3 is TGTGCCATCAGTGAAACTAGCGGACAACTAGCCAAAAACATTCAGTACTTC. Protein product: CAISETSGQLAKNIQYF.

This chain links TRBV10-3 with TRBJ2-2; TRBD2 agrees at 11 bases. The CDR3 covers 18 residues. Germline assignment: CDR1 ENHRY and CDR2 SYGVKD. Losses at the gene ends were 2 bases for V and 0 bases for J; bases not matched to a gene: 5. CDR3: CAISEQASGRTNTGELFF. The CDR3 nucleotides read TGTGCCATCAGTGAGCAGGCTAGCGGGAGGACGAACACCGGGGAGCTGTTTTTT.

The V and J genes are TRBV28 and TRBJ1-1, with no clear D. The CDR3 has 14 residues. The V gene lost 3 bases and the J gene lost 1 base, with 9 bases spanning the gap. CDR1 is MDHEN and CDR2 is SYDVKM in the germline V gene. Written as DNA, the CDR3 is TGTGCCAGCAGTTTGTTAACGGGGAACACTGAAGCTTTCTTT. The encoded protein is CASSLLTGNTEAFF.

This clone was counted a single time. V gene TRBV7-2 combines with J gene TRBJ2-7, with D maybe TRBD2 (6 bases). CDR1 is SGHTA, CDR2 FQGNSA, per germline. Trimming removed 1 base at V and 0 bases at J, with 13 bases between. This CDR3 spans 16 amino acids. CDR3 coding DNA: TGTGCCAGCAGCTTAGTTGGGGGGAGGAACTCCTACGAGCAGTACTTC. Amino acids: CASSLVGGRNSYEQYF.

The V and J genes are TRBV29-1 and TRBJ2-1; 9 bases map to TRBD2. Trimming took 2 bases from V and 7 from J; bases not matched to a gene: 6. In germline, CDR1 is SQVTM, CDR2 ANQGSEA. This CDR3 spans 14 amino acids. CDR3 protein: CSVETIAGVNEQFF. The CDR3 coding sequence is TGCAGCGTTGAAACCATAGCGGGAGTGAATGAGCAGTTCTTC.

The chain combines TRBV6-5 with TRBJ1-2, with D maybe TRBD1 (6 bases). Germline-derived CDR1 and CDR2 are MNHEY and SVGAGI. The CDR3 consists of 15 residues. Trimming shortened V by 6 bases and J by 7 bases, and 21 bases separated the two germline ends. CDR3 in amino acids: CASRYPGQGSRGYTF. DNA of the CDR3: TGTGCCAGCAGGTACCCAGGCCAGGGGTCGCGTGGCTACACCTTC.

V is TRBV12-3 or TRBV12-4 and J is TRBJ1-1; D is unresolved. This CDR3 comprises 13 residues. V gave up 7 bases and J gave up 1 base, with 10 bases separating them. The CDR3 DNA follows: TGTGCCAGCACCATCAGTGGGAACACTGAAGCTTTCTTT. Translation: CASTISGNTEAFF.

This clone was seen a single time. The V gene is TRBV5-1, the J gene TRBJ1-2; D ambiguous. The CDR3 has 15 residues. With 3 bases removed from V and 3 bases from J, the gap between germline ends came to 15 bases. Germline CDR1 is SGHRS and CDR2 is YFSETQ. This CDR3 reads CASSSAPKRDYGYTF. The CDR3 DNA follows: TGCGCCAGCAGCTCCGCACCCAAGAGAGACTATGGCTACACCTTC.

The rearrangement links TRBV7-6 to TRBJ1-5; D is unresolved. CDR1 and CDR2 (germline): SGHVS, FNYEAQ. The ends were cut back, 1 base at V and 1 base at J, with 5 bases in the middle. The CDR3 length is 14 residues. CDR3 residues: CASSLGASNQPQHF. CDR3 DNA: TGTGCCAGCAGCTTAGGGGCGAGCAATCAGCCCCAGCATTTT.

The gene calls are TRBV3-1 (or the pseudogene TRBV3-2) and TRBJ1-1; D remains unclear. Trimming left V 1 base short and J 0 bases short, with 9 bases between. The CDR3 is made up of 15 amino acids. Germline CDR1 LGHDT, CDR2 YNNKEL (reference sequence). The CDR3 nucleotides read TGTGCCAGCAGCCAAGGAGGGATCATGAACACTGAAGCTTTCTTT. Protein product: CASSQGGIMNTEAFF.

The V and J genes are TRBV28 and TRBJ2-1, with 7 bases identical to TRBD2. J lost 4 bases, V lost 8 bases, and 8 bases had no gene match. Germline V lookup: CDR1 MDHEN, CDR2 SYDVKM. The CDR3 has 14 residues. In DNA, the CDR3 is TGTGCCAGCGGCTTGACTAGCAGTTACAATGAGCAGTTCTTC. As protein: CASGLTSSYNEQFF.

V and J are TRBV5-1 and TRBJ2-1, with 7 bases identical to TRBD2. Looked up from germline, CDR1 is SGHRS and CDR2 is YFSETQ. The CDR3 runs to 16 residues. The ends lost 7 bases at V and 0 bases at J; junction bases unmatched: 10. For the CDR3, the DNA is TGCGCCAGCGGACTCACTAGCGCCAGCTCCTACAATGAGCAGTTCTTC. Translating it yields CASGLTSASSYNEQFF.

V gene TRBV2 combines with J gene TRBJ2-2; D not certain. This CDR3 region has 15 residues. With 2 bases removed from V and 2 bases from J, the gap between germline ends came to 9 bases. CDR1 and CDR2 (germline): SNHLY, FYNNEI. DNA of the CDR3: TGTGCCAGCAGTGAACTTGAGGTTAACACCGGGGAGCTGTTTTTT. It yields the protein CASSELEVNTGELFF.

The V gene is TRBV7-3, the J gene TRBJ1-1, with D uncertain. Germline CDR1 SGHTA, CDR2 FQGTGA. CDR3 size: 16 residues. The V gene lost 2 bases and the J gene lost 1 base, with 14 bases spanning the gap. CDR3 bases: TGTGCCAGCAGCTTATTCCCAGGCTTCGGGAACACTGAAGCTTTCTTT. Its protein is CASSLFPGFGNTEAFF.

This chain uses TRBV7-9 with TRBJ2-1; the match to TRBD1 covers 8 bases. The CDR3 runs to 16 residues. The J segment lost 0 bases and the V segment lost 3 bases, leaving 4 bases of the junction unmatched. Germline assignment: CDR1 SEHNR and CDR2 FQNEAQ (reference sequence). As DNA, the CDR3 is TGTGCCAGCAGCTTTCAGACAGGGGTCTCCTACAATGAGCAGTTCTTC. This gives the protein CASSFQTGVSYNEQFF.

The chain couples TRBV29-1 to TRBJ2-3; 11 positions match TRBD2. With V trimmed by 5 bases and J by 0 bases, 10 bases remained unmatched. CDR3 length: 17 amino acids. Looked up from germline, CDR1 is SQVTM and CDR2 is ANQGSEA. DNA for the CDR3: TGCAGCGTTCTACGGACTAGCGGGCCAGATAGCACAGATACGCAGTATTTT. Its protein is CSVLRTSGPDSTDTQYF.